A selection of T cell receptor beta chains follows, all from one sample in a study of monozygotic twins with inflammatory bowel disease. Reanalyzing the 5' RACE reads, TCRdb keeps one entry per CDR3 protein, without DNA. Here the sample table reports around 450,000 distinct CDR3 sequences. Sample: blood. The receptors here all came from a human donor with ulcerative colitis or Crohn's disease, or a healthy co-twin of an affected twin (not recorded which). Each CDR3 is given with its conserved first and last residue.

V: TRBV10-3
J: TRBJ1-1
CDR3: CAISDPPRGTEAFF

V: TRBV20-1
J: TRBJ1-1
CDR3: CSARDQREYTEAFF

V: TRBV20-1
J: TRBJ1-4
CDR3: CSASGVAGEKLFF

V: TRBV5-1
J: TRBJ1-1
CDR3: CASSLEGGRDTEAFF

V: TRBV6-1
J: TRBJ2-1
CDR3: CASSPWAGGTSSYNEQFF

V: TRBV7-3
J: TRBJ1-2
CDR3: CASSQGAGGGYTF

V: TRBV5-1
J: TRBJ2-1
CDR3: CASSHKGNEQFF

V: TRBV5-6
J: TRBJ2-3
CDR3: CASSLVPARLTQDTQYF

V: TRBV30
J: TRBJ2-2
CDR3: CAWSWLGELFF

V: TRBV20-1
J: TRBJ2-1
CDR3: CSATGTSGFNEQFF

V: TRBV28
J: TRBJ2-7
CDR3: CASSPRRYEQYF

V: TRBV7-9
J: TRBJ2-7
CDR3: CASSLVSRGLEQYF

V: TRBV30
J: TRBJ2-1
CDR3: CAWSVGSHDEQFF

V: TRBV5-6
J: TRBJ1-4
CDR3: CASSLLGPYNEKLFF

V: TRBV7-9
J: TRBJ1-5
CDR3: CASSLGTGINQPQHF

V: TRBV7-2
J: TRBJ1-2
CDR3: CASSLGQGMHYGYTF

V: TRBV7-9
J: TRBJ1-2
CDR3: CASSLGLTGEKGYTF

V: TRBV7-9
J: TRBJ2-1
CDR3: CASSPPSVVREQFF

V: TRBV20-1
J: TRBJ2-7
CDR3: CSASPPSGSYEQYF

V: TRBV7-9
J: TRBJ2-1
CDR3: CASSFGWNNEQFF

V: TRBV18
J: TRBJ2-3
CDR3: CASSPGDLNPTDTQYF

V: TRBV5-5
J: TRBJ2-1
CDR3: CASSFMAAGEQFF

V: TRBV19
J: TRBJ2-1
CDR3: CASKRRQGQNEQFF

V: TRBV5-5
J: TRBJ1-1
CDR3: CASSWTGGYTEAFF

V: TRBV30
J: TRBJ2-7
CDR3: CAWSVSSAYEQYF

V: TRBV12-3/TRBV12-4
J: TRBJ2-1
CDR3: CASSTLAGEQFF

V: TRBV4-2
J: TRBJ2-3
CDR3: CASSQRLSGDTQYF

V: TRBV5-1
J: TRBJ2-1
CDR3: CASSLMPDSYNEQFF

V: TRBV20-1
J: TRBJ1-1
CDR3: CSAGGTYETEAFF

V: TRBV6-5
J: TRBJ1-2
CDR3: CASSYGRASGNYGYTF

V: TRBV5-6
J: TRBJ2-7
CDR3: CASSFGQLNSYEQYF

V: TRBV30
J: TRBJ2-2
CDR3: CAWSSGTGVTGELFF

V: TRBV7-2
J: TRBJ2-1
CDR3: CASSYGGLAYNEQFF

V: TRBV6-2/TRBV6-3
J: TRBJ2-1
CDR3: CASSRRTGTGHNEQFF

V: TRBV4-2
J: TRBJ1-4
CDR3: CASSQSWPPDNEKLFF

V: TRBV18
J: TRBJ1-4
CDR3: CASSSDGLLATNEKLFF

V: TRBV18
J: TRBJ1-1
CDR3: CASSPQGTLGNTEAFF

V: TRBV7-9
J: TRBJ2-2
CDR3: CASSFTSITGELFF

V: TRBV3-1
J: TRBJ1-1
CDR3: CASSPGHRGSAFF

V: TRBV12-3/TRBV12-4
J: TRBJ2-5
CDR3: CASSPGTSGGETQYF

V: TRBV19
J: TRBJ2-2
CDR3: CASSIERNTGELFF

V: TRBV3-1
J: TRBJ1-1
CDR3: CASSSRTGVNTEAFF

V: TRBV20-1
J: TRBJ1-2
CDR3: CSVGRANYGYTF

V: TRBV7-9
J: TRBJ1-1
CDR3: CASSGDNEMVAFF

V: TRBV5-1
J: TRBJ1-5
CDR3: CASSLLGGPSQPQHF

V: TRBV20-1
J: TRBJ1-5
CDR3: CSARFGAQGNSPQHF